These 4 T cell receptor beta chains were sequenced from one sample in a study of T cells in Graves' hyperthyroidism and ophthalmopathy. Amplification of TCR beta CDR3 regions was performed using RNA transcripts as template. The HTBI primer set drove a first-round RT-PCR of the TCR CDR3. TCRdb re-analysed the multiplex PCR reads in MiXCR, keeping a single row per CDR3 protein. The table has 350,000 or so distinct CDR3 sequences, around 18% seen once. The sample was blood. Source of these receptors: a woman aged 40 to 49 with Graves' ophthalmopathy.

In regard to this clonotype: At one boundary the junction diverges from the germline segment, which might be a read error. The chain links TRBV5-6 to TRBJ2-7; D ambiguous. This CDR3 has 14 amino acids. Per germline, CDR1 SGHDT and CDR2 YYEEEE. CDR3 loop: CASSLEGRTYEQHF. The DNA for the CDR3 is TGTGCCAGCAGCTTGGAAGGCAGGACCTACGAGCAGCACTTC. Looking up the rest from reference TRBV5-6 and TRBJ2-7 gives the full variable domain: DAGVTQSPTHLIKTRGQQVTLRCSPKSGHDTVSWYQQALGQGPQFIFQYYEEEERQRGNFPDRFSGHQFPNYSSELNVNALLLGDSALYLCASSLEGRTYEQHFGPGTRLTVT.

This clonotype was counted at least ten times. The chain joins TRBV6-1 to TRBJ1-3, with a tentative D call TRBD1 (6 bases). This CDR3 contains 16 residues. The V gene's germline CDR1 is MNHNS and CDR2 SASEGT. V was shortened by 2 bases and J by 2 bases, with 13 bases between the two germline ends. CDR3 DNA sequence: TGTGCCAGCAGTGAATTAGGGGGAAGCACTGGAAACACCATATATTTT. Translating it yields CASSELGGSTGNTIYF.

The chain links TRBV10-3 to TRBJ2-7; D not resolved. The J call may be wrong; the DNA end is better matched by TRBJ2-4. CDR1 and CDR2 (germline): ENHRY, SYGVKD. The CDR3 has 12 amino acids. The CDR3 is CAISESPYIQYF. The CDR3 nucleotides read TGTGCCATCAGTGAGTCTCCCTACATTCAGTACTTC.

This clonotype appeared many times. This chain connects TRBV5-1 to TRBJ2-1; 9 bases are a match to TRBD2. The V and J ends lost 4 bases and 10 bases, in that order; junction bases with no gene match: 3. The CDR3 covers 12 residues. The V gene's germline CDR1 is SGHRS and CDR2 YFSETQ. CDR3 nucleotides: TGCGCCAGCAGCCTAGCGGGGATAGAGCAGTTCTTC. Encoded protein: CASSLAGIEQFF.